This T cell receptor (beta chain) derives from a study of blood T cell repertoires in COVID-19. J lost 1 base, V lost 4 bases, and 7 bases had no gene match. Germline assignment: CDR1 SGHVS and CDR2 FNYEAQ. CDR3 length: 16 residues. Produced via immunoSEQ multiplex PCR; TCRdb's table is partial and in-frame only. Among under 35,000 clones, 88% were seen once, and the ten largest hold 13% to 15%. The chain employs TRBV7-6 and TRBJ2-7; TRBD2 matches 10 bases. This receptor was taken from a human donor with active COVID-19. The donor label of this sample is uncertain. The sample comprised peripheral blood. Here the CDR3 reads CASSSGGSGGSYEQYF. In DNA form, the CDR3 reads TGTGCCAGCAGCTCCGGTGGTAGCGGGGGGTCCTACGAGCAGTACTTC. Full variable domain (outside the CDR3, taken from reference TRBV7-6 and TRBJ2-7): GAGVSQSPRYKVTKRGQDVALRCDPISGHVSLYWYRQALGQGPEFLTYFNYEAQQDKSGLPNDRFSAERPEGSISTLTIQRTEQRDSAMYRCASSSGGSGGSYEQYFGPGTRLTVT.